The next 30 T cell receptor beta chains were all read from a single sample in a study of radiation and T cells in renal cell carcinoma. Sample time point: blood 2 weeks post-SBRT. Described treatment: 15 Gy SBRT to primary tumor, nephrectomy 4 weeks later. Sequenced by immunoSEQ multiplex PCR; TCRdb stores in-frame clones only, minus some. The data contain roughly 80,000 clones, about 86% of them singletons. The material sequenced was blood, taken from a patient whose treatment included radiotherapy and nephrectomy. These receptors were obtained from a woman aged 50 to 60 with renal cell carcinoma.

The chain is built from TRBV5-1 and TRBJ2-1, with 13 bases identical to TRBD2. V shed 5 bases, J shed 5 bases, and the junction held 1 base outside the gene matches. Germline V gives CDR1 SGHRS, CDR2 YFSETQ. The CDR3 runs to 14 residues. CDR3 sequence (DNA): TGCGCCAGCAGGGGGACTAGCGGGAACAATGAGCAGTTCTTC. Translated, it gives CASRGTSGNNEQFF.

The chain joins TRBV2 to TRBJ1-2; 7 bases match TRBD1. The CDR3 sequence is 14 residues long. The junction had 10 bases not matched to a gene; V was cut back by 7 bases and J by 5 bases. Per germline, CDR1 SNHLY and CDR2 FYNNEI. CDR3 residues: CASMRGDRLYGYTF. The CDR3 DNA reads TGTGCCAGCATGAGGGGGGACAGATTGTATGGCTACACCTTC. The full variable domain, rest sourced from reference TRBV2 and TRBJ1-2, is EPEVTQTPSHQVTQMGQEVILRCVPISNHLYFYWYRQILGQKVEFLVSFYNNEISEKSEIFDDQFSVERPDGSNFTLKIRSTKLEDSAMYFCASMRGDRLYGYTFGSGTRLTVV.

The chain carries TRBV5-1 and TRBJ2-7, with D tentatively TRBD1 or TRBD2 (5 bases each). V lost 0 bases to trimming and J lost 3 bases, with 7 bases between them. This CDR3 comprises 13 residues. Germline V gene lookup returns CDR1 SGHRS and CDR2 YFSETQ. The CDR3 region is CASSLVGDYEQYF. For the CDR3, the DNA is TGCGCCAGCAGCTTGGTGGGGGACTACGAGCAGTACTTC.

The chain joins TRBV27 to TRBJ2-6; D might be TRBD1 (6 bases). V was pared by 8 bases and J by 1 base, with 9 bases between. The V gene's germline CDR1 is MNHEY and CDR2 SMNVEV (reference sequence). The CDR3 contains 14 residues. The CDR3 region has the DNA TGTGCCAGCTGTCAGGGGTCTGGGGCCAACGTCCTGACTTTC. Translated: CASCQGSGANVLTF.

The V call is TRBV18, the J call TRBJ2-1; a possible D gene is TRBD2 (6 bases). V shed 1 base and J shed 0 bases, with 7 bases lying between them. The germline CDR1 and CDR2 sequences are KGHSH and LQKENI. The CDR3 is 15 residues long. This chain's CDR3 is CASSPLGGSYNEQFF. In nucleotides, the CDR3 is TGTGCCAGCTCACCACTGGGGGGCTCCTACAATGAGCAGTTCTTC.

This clone was picked up one time. J is TRBJ2-7 and V is TRBV4-3; the match to TRBD2 covers 11 bases. CDR3 length: 15 residues. V gave up 1 base and J gave up 2 bases; unmatched junction bases: 1. Germline CDR1 reads LGHNA; CDR2 reads YSLEER. The CDR3 spells CASSQGSGGAYEQYF. CDR3 bases: TGCGCCAGCAGCCAAGGTAGCGGGGGGGCCTACGAGCAGTACTTC.

CDR3 bases: TGTGCCAGCAGCTTGACAGCAAACTCTGGAAACACCATATATTTT. As protein: CASSLTANSGNTIYF. J is TRBJ1-3 and V is TRBV7-8; the D gene is possibly TRBD1 (5 bases). The CDR3 covers 15 residues. Looked up from germline, CDR1 is SGHVS and CDR2 is FQNEAQ. V lost 3 bases to trimming and J lost 0 bases, with 9 bases between them.

V and J are TRBV5-1 and TRBJ1-1; a weak D match, TRBD1 (6 bases). The V and J ends lost 4 bases and 1 base respectively, with 14 bases between them. Germline CDR1 SGHRS, CDR2 YFSETQ. This CDR3 is built from 15 residues. The CDR3, as DNA: TGCGCCAGCAGCCCGGGGGACACCCCGAACACTGAAGCTTTCTTT. It is translated as CASSPGDTPNTEAFF.

This chain connects TRBV9 to TRBJ1-2, with 7 bases that match TRBD1. Unmatched junction bases numbered 15, after V lost 2 bases and J lost 8 bases. CDR1 SGDLS and CDR2 YYNGEE come from the germline V gene. This CDR3 spans 16 amino acids. CDR3 sequence (DNA): TGTGCCAGCAGCGTCTCTGGGTCAGGGGGATTTGGCGGCTACACCTTC. This codes for CASSVSGSGGFGGYTF.

The genes are TRBV18 and TRBJ2-3; D is unresolved. Germline CDR1 KGHSH, CDR2 LQKENI. V was pared by 8 bases and J by 4 bases, with 19 bases between. This CDR3 is built from 15 residues. CDR3 sequence: CASTYLASRADTQYF. DNA for the CDR3: TGTGCCAGCACCTACCTGGCCTCCCGGGCAGATACGCAGTATTTT. Drawing the rest from reference TRBV18 and TRBJ2-3, the complete variable domain is NAGVMQNPRHLVRRRGQEARLRCSPMKGHSHVYWYRQLPEEGLKFMVYLQKENIIDESGMPKERFSAEFPKEGPSILRIQQVVRGDSAAYFCASTYLASRADTQYFGPGTRLTVL.

The V gene is TRBV5-4, the J gene TRBJ1-5; D ambiguous. Germline V gene data show CDR1 as SGHNT and CDR2 as YYREEE (reference sequence). V gave up 0 bases and J gave up 1 base, with 2 bases separating them. The CDR3 runs to 13 residues. The CDR3 sequence: CASSLGSNQPQHF. DNA of the CDR3: TGTGCCAGCAGCTTGGGAAGCAATCAGCCCCAGCATTTT.

This clone was seen only once. Here the CDR3 reads CASSPRRSGGALYNEQFF. As DNA, the CDR3 is TGCGCCAGCAGCCCCAGAAGGAGCGGGGGGGCCCTCTACAATGAGCAGTTCTTC. This chain uses TRBV4-3 with TRBJ2-1; 10 nucleotides agree with TRBD2. The V and J ends lost 4 bases and 3 bases, in that order; junction bases with no gene match: 12. CDR3 length: 18 residues. CDR1 LGHNA and CDR2 YSLEER come from the germline V gene.

The chain links TRBV29-1 to TRBJ1-4, with a weak D call TRBD1 (6 bases). Trimming pared 7 bases from V and 6 bases from J, leaving 15 bases between. The germline CDR1 and CDR2 sequences are SQVTM and ANQGSEA. This CDR3 contains 13 residues. In DNA, the CDR3 is TGCAGCGGGAGACAGGCGGGGTATGAAAAACTGTTTTTT. This encodes CSGRQAGYEKLFF. The whole variable domain, remainder taken from reference TRBV29-1 and TRBJ1-4, is SAVISQKPSRDICQRGTSLTIQCQVDSQVTMMFWYRQQPGQSLTLIATANQGSEATYESGFVIDKFPISRPNLTFSTLTVSNMSPEDSSIYLCSGRQAGYEKLFFGSGTQLSVL.

The chain carries TRBV4-3 and TRBJ2-5; 11 positions agree with TRBD2. Germline CDR1 reads LGHNA; CDR2 reads YSLEER. J lost 2 bases, V lost 0 bases, and 5 bases had no gene match. CDR3 length equals 17 residues. CDR3 sequence (DNA): TGCGCCAGCAGCCAAGATCTGGTAGCGGGGGGGCAAGAGACCCAGTACTTC. Translated: CASSQDLVAGGQETQYF.

This clone was picked up one time. The J gene is TRBJ2-1, the V gene TRBV5-1; 9 positions match TRBD2. The CDR3 runs 15 residues. From germline, CDR1 is SGHRS and CDR2 YFSETQ. Trimming cost V 7 bases and J 9 bases; bases outside gene matches: 14. The CDR3 spells CASGEGGRAPREQFF. The CDR3 bases are TGCGCCAGCGGAGAGGGCGGGAGGGCCCCCCGTGAGCAGTTCTTC.

The gene calls are TRBV7-2 and TRBJ1-1; no definite D call. The CDR3 is 15 residues long. The germline V and J ends were trimmed by 4 bases and 0 bases, with 12 bases remaining between them. Germline CDR1 SGHTA, CDR2 FQGNSA. The CDR3 DNA sequence: TGTGCCAGCAGCTATCGGCCTCAAGTGAACACTGAAGCTTTCTTT. It codes for CASSYRPQVNTEAFF.

The chain employs TRBV2 and TRBJ2-1, with TRBD2 identical over 12 bases. Per germline, CDR1 SNHLY and CDR2 FYNNEI. V lost 2 bases, J lost 7 bases, and 3 bases stayed unmatched. The CDR3 extends over 15 amino acids. As DNA, the CDR3 is TGTGCCAGCAGTGAATCCGGACTAGCGGGAAATGAGCAGTTCTTC. Its translation: CASSESGLAGNEQFF.

Only a few counts were recorded for this clone. The chain couples TRBV9 to TRBJ1-1; TRBD1 might be the D (5 bases). Trimming pared 3 bases from V and 0 bases from J, leaving 9 bases between. The CDR3 contains 14 residues. CDR1 SGDLS and CDR2 YYNGEE come from the germline V gene. The chain's CDR3 is CASSAGHMNTEAFF. The CDR3 nucleotides read TGTGCCAGCAGCGCAGGGCACATGAACACTGAAGCTTTCTTT.

This clone has a handful of counts. The rearrangement links TRBV19 to TRBJ2-1; D is perhaps TRBD2 (6 bases). This CDR3 region has 15 residues. V was clipped by 3 bases and J by 7 bases, with 16 bases between them. CDR1 is LNHDA, CDR2 SQIVND, per germline (reference sequence). The CDR3 loop is CASSIPAGQRNEQFF. In nucleotides, the CDR3 is TGTGCCAGTAGTATCCCAGCGGGTCAACGGAATGAGCAGTTCTTC.

This sequence joins TRBV6-1 and TRBJ1-1; unclear D gene. V shed 1 base and J shed 10 bases, with 13 bases lying between them. Germline V gives CDR1 MNHNS, CDR2 SASEGT. The CDR3 is 13 amino acids. DNA of the CDR3: TGTGCCAGCAGTGAAGGGGAGGTCGTCCGAGCTTTCTTT. Residues: CASSEGEVVRAFF.

J is TRBJ1-3 and V is TRBV9; no clear D. CDR1 SGDLS and CDR2 YYNGEE come from the germline V gene. There are 16 residues in the CDR3. Between the trimmed V and J ends, which lost 2 bases and 6 bases, there was a span of 18 bases. The CDR3 nucleotides are TGTGCCAGCAGCGTTTCCTCCGGTCGATTCGAAAACACCATATATTTT. Its protein product is CASSVSSGRFENTIYF.

The chain employs TRBV4-1 and TRBJ2-1, with D tentatively TRBD1 or TRBD2 (5 bases each). Trimming shortened V by 2 bases and J by 7 bases, and 9 bases separated the two germline ends. Per the germline V gene, CDR1 is MGHRA and CDR2 is YSYEKL. CDR3 length equals 13 residues. CDR3 sequence (DNA): TGCGCCAGCAGCCAAAGCGAGGGGAATGAGCAGTTCTTC. This codes for CASSQSEGNEQFF.

J is TRBJ2-5 and V is TRBV9, with 8 bases identical to TRBD2. CDR3 length: 14 residues. V shed 0 bases, J shed 8 bases, and the junction held 6 bases outside the gene matches. CDR1 and CDR2 from the germline V gene are SGDLS and YYNGEE. The CDR3 coding sequence is TGTGCCAGCAGCGTAGATGGCGGGGGGACTACCCAGTACTTC. This translates into CASSVDGGGTTQYF.

This clone was found once. V is TRBV4-1 and J is TRBJ2-3; D is unclear. In germline, CDR1 is MGHRA, CDR2 YSYEKL. Between the trimmed V and J ends, which lost 1 base and 5 bases, there was a span of 13 bases. The CDR3 runs 15 residues. The CDR3 DNA is TGCGCCAGCAGCCAAGGAGGAATAGCCCAAGATACGCAGTATTTT. Its protein is CASSQGGIAQDTQYF.

V is TRBV28 and J is TRBJ2-4; D not certain. This CDR3 comprises 12 residues. The V end was cut by 2 bases, the J end by 7 bases, with 6 bases between. Germline lookup yields CDR1 MDHEN and CDR2 SYDVKM. CDR3 loop: CASSLEQNIQYF. CDR3 DNA: TGTGCCAGCAGTTTAGAACAGAACATTCAGTACTTC.

The V gene is TRBV2, the J gene TRBJ1-1; D gene uncertain. This CDR3 has 11 amino acids. From germline, CDR1 is SNHLY and CDR2 FYNNEI. Trimming took off 2 bases at V and 8 bases at J, with 6 bases between the two ends. The CDR3 DNA reads as TGTGCCAGCAGTGAAACTGCCGAAGCTTTCTTT. Translated: CASSETAEAFF.

The V gene is TRBV10-3, the J gene TRBJ2-3; 7 bases agree with TRBD2. J was trimmed by 0 bases and V by 3 bases; bases with no gene match: 3. The CDR3 length is 15 residues. Germline CDR1 is ENHRY and CDR2 is SYGVKD. The CDR3 loop reads CAISESGASTDTQYF. The CDR3 bases are TGTGCCATCAGTGAAAGCGGGGCTAGCACAGATACGCAGTATTTT.

The chain couples TRBV11-2 to TRBJ2-2; TRBD2 matches 13 bases. The CDR3 totals 19 residues. V lost 7 bases to trimming and J lost 6 bases; unmatched junction nucleotides: 17. Germline V gene data show CDR1 as SGHAT and CDR2 as FQNNGV. The CDR3 DNA follows: TGTGCCAGCAATAATTGGGCCCAAACTAGCGGGAGGGGCCCCGGGGAGCTGTTTTTT. Protein: CASNNWAQTSGRGPGELFF. The complete variable domain, with remaining parts taken from reference TRBV11-2 and TRBJ2-2, reads EAGVAQSPRYKIIEKRQSVAFWCNPISGHATLYWYQQILGQGPKLLIQFQNNGVVDDSQLPKDRFSAERLKGVDSTLKIQPAKLEDSAVYLCASNNWAQTSGRGPGELFFGEGSRLTVL.

As DNA, the CDR3 is TGTGCCAGTAGTGTGGAATCTGCCTCTAACTATGGCTACACCTTC. Encoded protein: CASSVESASNYGYTF. This chain connects TRBV19 to TRBJ1-2; D not certain. V lost 5 bases to trimming and J lost 0 bases, with 13 bases between them. The CDR3 has 15 amino acids. CDR1 and CDR2 (germline): LNHDA, SQIVND (reference sequence).

The rearrangement joins TRBV28 to TRBJ2-7; 7 bases map to TRBD2. This CDR3 region has 14 residues. From germline, CDR1 is MDHEN and CDR2 SYDVKM. Germline trimming cut 8 bases from V and 3 bases from J; bases unmatched to any gene: 10. The DNA for the CDR3 is TGTGCCAGCCACAAGGTTAGCGGGTTCTACGAGCAGTACTTC. Translated, it gives CASHKVSGFYEQYF.